Following are 18 T cell receptor beta chains from one sample sequenced in a study of T-cell memory formation after mild COVID-19 (dated by TCRdb to about 2021). Library construction relied on 5' RACE. Sequencing was carried out with an Illumina NovaSeq 6000. TCRdb itself trimmed the public reads at Q25 with fastp, ran MiXCR and retained productive beta chains. CDR3 protein sequences are deduplicated, and each keeps its most common genes and DNA. This sample has 550,000 to 700,000 distinct CDR3 sequences in its table, and roughly a sixth of those were observed once. The top ten hold about 8.1% of the sample. Source material: PBMCs or a T cell subset sorted from them (not recorded which). The source is an adult woman who had mild COVID-19 (a few samples of this study predate the infection). The sample titles of this study are shuffled in the database, so cell type and time point are left out; the donor was told from shared clones.

This chain uses TRBV25-1 with TRBJ2-7, with D possibly TRBD2 on 6 matching bases. The germline V gene has CDR1 MGHDK and CDR2 SYGVNS. Trimming cost V 2 bases and J 6 bases, with 17 bases left between them. The CDR3 extends over 15 amino acids. For the CDR3, the DNA is TGTGCCAGCAGTGAAACAGATCCAGGGAGGTCCGAGCAGTACTTC. It codes for CASSETDPGRSEQYF.

This clonotype was picked up a small number of times. V is TRBV6-2 or TRBV6-3 and J is TRBJ2-1; a possible D gene is TRBD2 (5 bases). V shed 4 bases and J shed 2 bases, with 9 bases lying between them. The CDR3 runs to 14 residues. Looked up from germline, CDR1 is MNHEY and CDR2 is SVGEGT. CDR3 coding DNA: TGTGCCAGCAGTTTTCGGGAAACCTACAATGAGCAGTTCTTC. Protein sequence: CASSFRETYNEQFF.

The gene calls are TRBV24-1 and TRBJ1-2, with a possible D match to TRBD1 (5 bases). CDR1 and CDR2 (germline): KGHDR, SFDVKD. The CDR3 extends over 15 amino acids. Trimming took 2 bases from V and 6 from J, leaving 15 bases between them. CDR3 nucleotides: TGTGCCACCAGTGATTCCTATGGGGGGGAGAATGGCTACACCTTC. It yields the protein CATSDSYGGENGYTF.

In its sample, this clonotype was seen many times. This chain links TRBV7-2 with TRBJ2-7, with a tentative D call TRBD2 (6 bases). This CDR3 has 14 amino acids. V gave up 3 bases and J gave up 1 base, with 10 bases separating them. Germline CDR1 SGHTA, CDR2 FQGNSA. The CDR3 region has the DNA TGTGCCAGCAGCTTCACGGGGGAGTCCTACGAGCAGTACTTC. Translation gives CASSFTGESYEQYF.

The chain recombines TRBV5-4 with TRBJ1-4; 7 bases align to TRBD1. After removal of 3 bases from V and 8 bases from J, the junction contained 7 bases not matched to a gene. This CDR3 has 14 residues. Per the germline V gene, CDR1 is SGHNT and CDR2 is YYREEE (reference sequence). CDR3 sequence (DNA): TGTGCCAGCAGCTCCGCAGGGGGAGAGGAAAAACTGTTTTTT. It translates to CASSSAGGEEKLFF.

This clonotype has more than one count but fewer than ten. V is TRBV5-5 and J is TRBJ1-1; weak D call: TRBD1 (5 bases). Per germline, CDR1 SGHKS and CDR2 YYEKEE (reference sequence). The CDR3 is made up of 17 amino acids. V was clipped by 4 bases and J by 3 bases, with 22 bases between them. CDR3 residues: CASSPDGARRRHTEAFF. The CDR3 DNA follows: TGTGCCAGCAGCCCAGACGGGGCCCGGCGTCGTCACACTGAAGCTTTCTTT. The whole variable domain, remainder taken from reference TRBV5-5 and TRBJ1-1, is DAGVTQSPTHLIKTRGQQVTLRCSPISGHKSVSWYQQVLGQGPQFIFQYYEKEERGRGNFPDRFSARQFPNYSSELNVNALLLGDSALYLCASSPDGARRRHTEAFFGQGTRLTVV.

The V and J genes are TRBV12-3 or TRBV12-4 and TRBJ1-2; the D is unclear. The germline V and J ends were trimmed by 6 bases and 0 bases, with 8 bases remaining between them. The CDR3 extends over 13 amino acids. The chain's CDR3 is CASSLLANYGYTF. CDR3 nucleotide sequence: TGTGCCAGCAGCCTCTTAGCTAACTATGGCTACACCTTC.

Only a few counts were recorded for this clonotype. The V call is TRBV27, the J call TRBJ2-7; D remains unclear. Germline CDR1 MNHEY, CDR2 SMNVEV (reference sequence). CDR3 size: 13 residues. V was pared by 2 bases and J by 9 bases, with 14 bases between. The CDR3 region is CASSLTTLGGQYF. The CDR3 nucleotides are TGTGCCAGCAGTTTAACTACGCTGGGCGGGCAGTACTTC.

This sequence joins TRBV2 and TRBJ2-7; possible D gene TRBD1, 5 bases. This CDR3 region has 12 residues. Looked up from germline, CDR1 is SNHLY and CDR2 is FYNNEI. V shed 6 bases and J shed 2 bases, with 8 bases lying between them. CDR3 in DNA: TGTGCCAGCAGCAGGGCGGCCTACGAGCAGTACTTC. Translating gives CASSRAAYEQYF.

This clonotype was recorded at least ten times. The V and J genes are TRBV27 and TRBJ2-7; 7 bases agree with TRBD2. V lost 5 bases to trimming and J lost 2 bases; unmatched junction nucleotides: 15. This CDR3 is built from 17 residues. The V gene's germline CDR1 is MNHEY and CDR2 SMNVEV (reference sequence). CDR3 protein: CASSLRRTGLTPYEQYF. In DNA form, the CDR3 reads TGTGCCAGCAGTCTTAGGAGGACGGGACTAACGCCCTACGAGCAGTACTTC.

This clonotype occurred a few times. This rearrangement joins TRBV9 to TRBJ2-3; D unresolved. V dropped 0 bases and J dropped 6 bases, with 17 bases sitting between them. Per germline, CDR1 SGDLS and CDR2 YYNGEE. The CDR3 consists of 16 residues. The CDR3 region is CASSVEGTRGLDTQYF. In DNA form, the CDR3 reads TGTGCCAGCAGCGTAGAAGGCACCCGAGGATTGGATACGCAGTATTTT. Looking up the rest from reference TRBV9 and TRBJ2-3 gives the full variable domain: DSGVTQTPKHLITATGQRVTLRCSPRSGDLSVYWYQQSLDQGLQFLIQYYNGEERAKGNILERFSAQQFPDLHSELNLSSLELGDSALYFCASSVEGTRGLDTQYFGPGTRLTVL.

The sample holds a few counts of this clonotype. The gene calls are TRBV25-1 and TRBJ2-4, with a weak D call TRBD1 (5 bases). The CDR3 covers 17 residues. Germline V gives CDR1 MGHDK, CDR2 SYGVNS. The V end lost 2 bases, the J end lost 0 bases, and 14 bases lay between the germline ends. Here the CDR3 reads CASSEGGAPLAKNIQYF. In DNA form, the CDR3 reads TGTGCCAGCAGTGAAGGTGGGGCACCGCTAGCCAAAAACATTCAGTACTTC.

This clonotype was counted only a few times. V usage is TRBV6-5 and J usage is TRBJ1-1; 9 bases fit TRBD1. V lost 6 bases and J lost 5; bases outside the gene matches: 7. Germline V gene lookup returns CDR1 MNHEY and CDR2 SVGAGI. This CDR3 contains 14 residues. CDR3 sequence reads: CASSSGTGKTEAFF. The CDR3 nucleotides read TGTGCCAGCAGCTCCGGGACAGGGAAAACTGAAGCTTTCTTT.

The table lists this clonotype with a few counts. The chain has TRBV6-2 or TRBV6-3 and TRBJ2-7; the match to TRBD1 covers 7 bases. This CDR3 comprises 13 residues. Germline V CDR1 and CDR2: MNHEY, SVGEGT. The J segment lost 6 bases and the V segment lost 8 bases, leaving 10 bases of the junction unmatched. The chain's CDR3 is CASSVNRGAEQYF. The CDR3 DNA sequence: TGTGCCAGCTCGGTCAACAGGGGTGCCGAGCAGTACTTC.

The CDR3 DNA reads TGTGCCAGCAGCTTAGGATGGATAGGGATTCAGCCCCAGCATTTT. Translated, it gives CASSLGWIGIQPQHF. V gene TRBV7-2 combines with J gene TRBJ1-5; D gene unclear. Germline CDR1 is SGHTA and CDR2 is FQGNSA. The CDR3 runs 15 residues. V dropped 1 base and J dropped 6 bases, with 13 bases sitting between them.

This rearrangement joins TRBV7-3 to TRBJ2-2, with TRBD2 matching 10 bases. V was pared by 5 bases and J by 4 bases, with 7 bases of the junction left unmatched. Germline CDR1 SGHTA, CDR2 FQGTGA. This CDR3 contains 16 residues. CDR3 loop: CASSQLSGRATGELFF. The CDR3 nucleotides read TGTGCCAGCAGCCAATTGAGCGGGAGGGCCACCGGGGAGCTGTTTTTT.

This chain connects TRBV4-3 to TRBJ2-3; D gene ambiguous. Trimming took off 0 bases at V and 5 bases at J, with 15 bases between the two ends. Germline V gene lookup returns CDR1 LGHNA and CDR2 YSLEER. There are 16 residues in the CDR3. The CDR3, as DNA: TGCGCCAGCAGCCAAGATCGAAGTAGGGCCGGAGATACGCAGTATTTT. It is translated as CASSQDRSRAGDTQYF.

This sequence joins TRBV20-1 and TRBJ2-1, with 11 positions matching TRBD2. The CDR3 is made up of 14 amino acids. V lost 5 bases to trimming and J lost 9 bases; unmatched junction nucleotides: 9. Germline V CDR1 and CDR2: DFQATT, SNEGSKA (reference sequence). CDR3 DNA sequence: TGCAGTGCTTTTGGGACTAGCGGAAGAGGTGAGCAGTTCTTC. Amino acid sequence: CSAFGTSGRGEQFF.